This TCR beta chain came from a study of cytomegalovirus exposure and HLA in healthy donors. Per the germline V gene, CDR1 is MNHEY and CDR2 is SMNVEV (reference sequence). This CDR3 spans 14 amino acids. Trimming left V 3 bases short and J 4 bases short, with 10 bases between. The PCR had 60 Vbeta and 13 Jbeta primers. Measured with immunoSEQ multiplex PCR; TCRdb has only the in-frame clones, and not every one. The repertoire holds approximately 170,000 clones, with about 70% as singletons. The clonotype originates from a woman between 18 and 29 years old in good health and CMV-seropositive. The V and J genes are TRBV27 and TRBJ2-1; D possibly corresponds to TRBD1 (5 bases). Sequencing was carried out using PBMCs. CDR3 loop: CASSFRQRYNEQFF. CDR3 DNA sequence: TGTGCCAGCAGTTTTAGACAGAGATACAATGAGCAGTTCTTC.